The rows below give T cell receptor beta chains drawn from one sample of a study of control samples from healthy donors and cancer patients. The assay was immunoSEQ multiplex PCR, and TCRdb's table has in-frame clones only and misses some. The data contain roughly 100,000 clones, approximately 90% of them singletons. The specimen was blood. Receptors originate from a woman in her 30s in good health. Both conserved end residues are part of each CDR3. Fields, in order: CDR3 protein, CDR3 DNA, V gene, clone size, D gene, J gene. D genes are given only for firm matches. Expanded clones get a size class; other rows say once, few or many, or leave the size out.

CDR3: CASRSGTGGYNEQFF
DNA: TGTGCCAGCAGGTCCGGGACAGGGGGGTACAATGAGCAGTTCTTC
V: TRBV27
size: NA
D: TRBD1
J: TRBJ2-1

CDR3: CASSPMGPGVPGELFF
DNA: TGTGCCAGCAGCCCCATGGGCCCGGGGGTCCCCGGGGAGCTGTTTTTT
V: TRBV11-2
size: once
D: NA
J: TRBJ2-2

CDR3: CASSLAGGARNTEAFF
DNA: TGCGCCAGCAGCTTGGCCGGGGGGGCAAGGAACACTGAAGCTTTCTTT
V: TRBV5-1
size: NA
D: NA
J: TRBJ1-1

CDR3: CASSPYYNEQFF
DNA: TGTGCCAGCAGCCCCTATTACAATGAGCAGTTCTTC
V: TRBV7-2
size: NA
D: NA
J: TRBJ2-1

CDR3: CASKRRGADTQYF
DNA: TGTGCCAGCAAACGCAGGGGCGCAGATACGCAGTATTTT
V: TRBV3-1/TRBV3-2
size: NA
D: NA
J: TRBJ2-3

CDR3: CASSPWTSGMSEQYF
DNA: TGTGCCAGCAGTCCCTGGACTAGCGGGATGAGCGAGCAGTACTTC
V: TRBV2
size: NA
D: TRBD2
J: TRBJ2-7

CDR3: CASSARFGTKMRNEQFF
DNA: TGCGCCAGCAGCGCCCGGTTTGGGACCAAGATGCGGAATGAGCAGTTCTTC
V: TRBV5-1
size: NA
D: NA
J: TRBJ2-1

CDR3: CASSQGEGEGAFF
DNA: TGTGCCAGCAGCCAAGGGGAGGGGGAGGGAGCTTTCTTT
V: TRBV3-1/TRBV3-2
size: NA
D: NA
J: TRBJ1-1

CDR3: CASSSDPNYGYTF
DNA: TGTGCCAGCAGCTCCGATCCAAACTATGGCTACACCTTC
V: TRBV7-9
size: few
D: NA
J: TRBJ1-2

CDR3: CAWSFDGLGSPLHF
DNA: TGTGCCTGGAGTTTCGACGGTTTAGGTTCACCCCTCCACTTT
V: TRBV30
size: NA
D: NA
J: TRBJ1-6

CDR3: CASSFGGAVGDEQFF
DNA: TGTGCCAGCAGCTTTGGAGGGGCGGTGGGGGATGAGCAGTTCTTC
V: TRBV5-4
size: NA
D: NA
J: TRBJ2-1

CDR3: CASSQKTSGGVNTGELFF
DNA: TGTGCCAGCAGCCAGAAGACTAGCGGGGGGGTGAACACCGGGGAGCTGTTTTTT
V: TRBV28
size: NA
D: TRBD2
J: TRBJ2-2

CDR3: CASSVADRGNGDEQFF
DNA: TGTGCCAGCAGCGTAGCCGACAGGGGGAATGGTGATGAGCAGTTCTTC
V: TRBV9
size: NA
D: TRBD1
J: TRBJ2-1

CDR3: CASSPLGRWSDEQFF
DNA: TGTGCCAGCAGTCCCTTGGGCCGGTGGTCTGATGAGCAGTTCTTC
V: TRBV28
size: NA
D: NA
J: TRBJ2-1

CDR3: CASSYSGVGGYGYTF
DNA: TGTGCCAGCAGTTACTCAGGGGTTGGCGGCTATGGCTACACCTTC
V: TRBV6-5
size: NA
D: NA
J: TRBJ1-2

CDR3: CASSSGTTKGNEQFF
DNA: TGTGCCAGCAGTTCCGGGACCACCAAAGGCAATGAGCAGTTCTTC
V: TRBV6-5
size: NA
D: NA
J: TRBJ2-1

CDR3: CASSLPGLRTGELFF
DNA: TGTGCCAGCAGTTTGCCGGGGTTGAGAACCGGGGAGCTGTTTTTT
V: TRBV28
size: NA
D: NA
J: TRBJ2-2

CDR3: CVRSSQGLDGYTF
DNA: TGTGTCAGAAGCTCACAGGGGTTGGATGGCTACACCTTC
V: TRBV7-5
size: NA
D: NA
J: TRBJ1-2

CDR3: CAWGQGYGSGELFF
DNA: TGTGCCTGGGGACAGGGTTACGGTTCCGGGGAGCTGTTTTTT
V: TRBV30
size: NA
D: TRBD1
J: TRBJ2-2

CDR3: CASGLGDYNEQFF
DNA: TGTGCTAGTGGTTTGGGAGACTACAATGAGCAGTTCTTC
V: TRBV12-5
size: NA
D: NA
J: TRBJ2-1

CDR3: CASSFHRGLEAFF
DNA: TGTGCCAGCAGTTTCCACAGGGGGCTTGAGGCTTTCTTT
V: TRBV12-3/TRBV12-4
size: NA
D: TRBD1
J: TRBJ1-1

CDR3: CASSFQDRERQPQHF
DNA: TGTGCCAGCAGTTTTCAGGACAGGGAACGTCAGCCCCAGCATTTT
V: TRBV28
size: NA
D: TRBD1
J: TRBJ1-5

CDR3: CASSLGGQGAGGYTF
DNA: TGTGCCAGCAGCTTAGGAGGACAGGGGGCAGGTGGCTACACCTTC
V: TRBV7-9
size: once
D: TRBD1
J: TRBJ1-2

CDR3: CAWSVLKSRVQHF
DNA: TGTGCCTGGAGTGTACTAAAGTCCCGGGTCCAGCATTTT
V: TRBV30
size: NA
D: NA
J: TRBJ1-5

CDR3: CASSLGLDPYNEQFF
DNA: TGCGCCAGCAGCTTGGGACTAGACCCCTACAATGAGCAGTTCTTC
V: TRBV5-1
size: once
D: NA
J: TRBJ2-1

CDR3: CASGLHGGYTF
DNA: TGTGCCAGCGGACTCCACGGTGGCTACACCTTC
V: TRBV12-3/TRBV12-4
size: NA
D: NA
J: TRBJ1-2

CDR3: CASSPGQGDLGYTF
DNA: TGTGCCAGCAGCCCAGGACAGGGGGATCTGGGCTACACCTTC
V: TRBV7-9
size: NA
D: TRBD1
J: TRBJ1-2

CDR3: CASSPGLNTGELFF
DNA: TGTGCCAGCTCACCAGGGTTGAACACCGGGGAGCTGTTTTTT
V: TRBV18
size: NA
D: NA
J: TRBJ2-2

CDR3: CASSVLVGIDTDTQYF
DNA: TGTGCCAGCAGCGTGTTGGTGGGCATAGACACAGATACGCAGTATTTT
V: TRBV9
size: few
D: NA
J: TRBJ2-3

CDR3: CASSWGEAGEKLFF
DNA: TGTGCCAGCAGTTGGGGCGAGGCAGGGGAAAAACTGTTTTTT
V: TRBV28
size: few
D: NA
J: TRBJ1-4

CDR3: CSASRDRELPEQFF
DNA: TGCAGTGCTAGTCGGGACCGAGAACTACCAGAGCAGTTCTTC
V: TRBV20-1
size: NA
D: NA
J: TRBJ2-1

CDR3: CASSKGGASYEQYF
DNA: TGTGCCAGCAGTAAGGGGGGAGCCTCCTACGAGCAGTACTTC
V: TRBV28
size: NA
D: NA
J: TRBJ2-7

CDR3: CASSSLGEKLFF
DNA: TGTGCCAGCAGTTCCCTCGGGGAAAAACTGTTTTTT
V: TRBV12-3/TRBV12-4
size: NA
D: NA
J: TRBJ1-4

CDR3: CAISDARGFRENIQYF
DNA: TGTGCCATCAGTGACGCTCGGGGATTTAGGGAAAACATTCAGTACTTC
V: TRBV10-3
size: NA
D: NA
J: TRBJ2-4

CDR3: CASSLNGWTAGGYTF
DNA: TGTGCCAGCTCACTGAATGGTTGGACAGCCGGGGGCTACACCTTC
V: TRBV18
size: NA
D: NA
J: TRBJ1-2

CDR3: CASRSAGGGTYEQYF
DNA: TGTGCCAGCAGATCCGCGGGGGGAGGGACCTACGAGCAGTACTTC
V: TRBV6-5
size: NA
D: TRBD2
J: TRBJ2-7

CDR3: CASSYDTSRTEAFF
DNA: TGTGCCAGCAGTTACGATACGAGTAGGACTGAAGCTTTCTTT
V: TRBV6-2/TRBV6-3
size: NA
D: NA
J: TRBJ1-1

CDR3: CASSPYRNNYEQYF
DNA: TGTGCCAGCAGCCCCTACCGGAACAACTACGAGCAGTACTTC
V: TRBV6-6
size: NA
D: NA
J: TRBJ2-7

CDR3: CASTPGAGTGSLQGYGYTF
DNA: TGTGCCAGTACCCCCGGGGCGGGGACAGGATCCCTCCAGGGCTATGGCTACACCTTC
V: TRBV19
size: NA
D: TRBD1
J: TRBJ1-2

CDR3: CASSQGHPYEQYF
DNA: TGCGCCAGCAGCCAAGGACACCCCTACGAGCAGTACTTC
V: TRBV4-1
size: NA
D: NA
J: TRBJ2-7

CDR3: CASSRSLQGSNSPLHF
DNA: TGCGCCAGCAGCCGAAGTTTACAGGGGAGTAATTCACCCCTCCACTTT
V: TRBV4-1
size: NA
D: TRBD1
J: TRBJ1-6

CDR3: CASSPRQGGGPEAFF
DNA: TGTGCCAGCAGCCCGAGACAGGGCGGGGGGCCTGAAGCTTTCTTT
V: TRBV3-1/TRBV3-2
size: NA
D: TRBD1
J: TRBJ1-1

CDR3: CASSEYLGNSPLHF
DNA: TGTGCCAGCAGTGAATATCTTGGGAATTCACCCCTCCACTTT
V: TRBV25-1
size: once
D: NA
J: TRBJ1-6

CDR3: CATQGAGANVLTF
DNA: TGTGCCACTCAGGGGGCTGGGGCCAACGTCCTGACTTTC
V: TRBV24-1
size: once
D: TRBD1
J: TRBJ2-6

CDR3: CASSLGSNSGYTF
DNA: TGTGCCAGCAGCTTGGGAAGTAACTCGGGCTACACCTTC
V: TRBV5-6
size: few
D: NA
J: TRBJ1-2

CDR3: CASSLVGGDGIYEQYF
DNA: TGTGCCAGCAGCTTAGTTGGGGGGGACGGGATCTACGAGCAGTACTTC
V: TRBV7-8
size: NA
D: TRBD2
J: TRBJ2-7

CDR3: CASSPGPRQPANYGYTF
DNA: TGTGCCAGCTCACCAGGGCCTCGACAGCCTGCTAACTATGGCTACACCTTC
V: TRBV18
size: NA
D: NA
J: TRBJ1-2

CDR3: CASSLESSAGGGYNEQFF
DNA: TGTGCCAGTAGTCTGGAGAGTTCGGCGGGAGGGGGGTACAATGAGCAGTTCTTC
V: TRBV19
size: NA
D: TRBD2
J: TRBJ2-1

CDR3: CASSSGPYATNEKLFF
DNA: TGTGCCAGCAGTTCCGGGCCGTATGCAACTAATGAAAAACTGTTTTTT
V: TRBV6-2/TRBV6-3
size: NA
D: NA
J: TRBJ1-4

CDR3: CASSLEQGETDGYTF
DNA: TGCGCCAGCAGCTTGGAACAGGGGGAGACGGATGGCTACACCTTC
V: TRBV5-1
size: NA
D: TRBD1
J: TRBJ1-2

CDR3: CASSVVRDEQFF
DNA: TGTGCCAGCAGCGTAGTCAGAGATGAGCAGTTCTTC
V: TRBV9
size: NA
D: NA
J: TRBJ2-1

CDR3: CATSDPSDTKNEQFF
DNA: TGTGCCACCAGTGACCCCAGTGACACAAAGAATGAGCAGTTCTTC
V: TRBV24-1
size: NA
D: NA
J: TRBJ2-1

CDR3: CASSFRTGYGYTF
DNA: TGTGCCAGCAGTTTCCGGACAGGGTATGGCTACACCTTC
V: TRBV6-5
size: NA
D: TRBD1
J: TRBJ1-2

CDR3: CATSPGGADTDTQYF
DNA: TGTGCCACCTCCCCCGGCGGGGCGGACACAGATACGCAGTATTTT
V: TRBV24-1
size: NA
D: NA
J: TRBJ2-3

CDR3: CASSRTANTEAFF
DNA: TGTGCCAGCAGTCGGACAGCGAACACTGAAGCTTTCTTT
V: TRBV12-3/TRBV12-4
size: NA
D: NA
J: TRBJ1-1

CDR3: CASSVLSGREKFF
DNA: TGTGCCAGCAGCGTATTGAGCGGGAGGGAAAAGTTCTTC
V: TRBV9
size: NA
D: TRBD2
J: TRBJ2-1

CDR3: CASSYSKSGSYEQYF
DNA: TGTGCCAGCAGTTACTCGAAGTCTGGGTCCTACGAGCAGTACTTC
V: TRBV6-5
size: NA
D: NA
J: TRBJ2-7

CDR3: CASSLRAGPRYGYTF
DNA: TGTGCCAGCAGCTTAAGGGCAGGTCCAAGATATGGCTACACCTTC
V: TRBV7-8
size: NA
D: NA
J: TRBJ1-2

CDR3: CASSLDRQNLGNEQYF
DNA: TGTGCCAGCAGCTTAGATAGGCAGAACCTAGGGAACGAGCAGTACTTC
V: TRBV11-2
size: NA
D: NA
J: TRBJ2-7

CDR3: CASSFLQGLGTEAFF
DNA: TGTGCCAGCAGTTTTCTTCAGGGGTTAGGCACTGAAGCTTTCTTT
V: TRBV27
size: NA
D: NA
J: TRBJ1-1